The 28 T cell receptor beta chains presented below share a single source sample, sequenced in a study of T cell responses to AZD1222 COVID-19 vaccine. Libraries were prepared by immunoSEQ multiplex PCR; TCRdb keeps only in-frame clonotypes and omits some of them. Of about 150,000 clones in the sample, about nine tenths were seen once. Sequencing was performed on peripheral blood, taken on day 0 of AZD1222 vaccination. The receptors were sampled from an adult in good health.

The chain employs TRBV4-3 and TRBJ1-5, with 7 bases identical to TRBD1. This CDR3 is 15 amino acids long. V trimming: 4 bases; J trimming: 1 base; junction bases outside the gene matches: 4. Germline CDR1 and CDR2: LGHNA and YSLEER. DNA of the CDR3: TGCGCCAGCAGCCTAACGACAGGGAGCAATCAGCCCCAGCATTTT. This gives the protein CASSLTTGSNQPQHF.

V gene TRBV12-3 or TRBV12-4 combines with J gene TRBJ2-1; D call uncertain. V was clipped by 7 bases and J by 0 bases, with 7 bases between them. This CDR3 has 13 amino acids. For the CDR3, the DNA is TGTGCCAGCAAAAATAGCTCCTACAATGAGCAGTTCTTC. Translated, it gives CASKNSSYNEQFF.

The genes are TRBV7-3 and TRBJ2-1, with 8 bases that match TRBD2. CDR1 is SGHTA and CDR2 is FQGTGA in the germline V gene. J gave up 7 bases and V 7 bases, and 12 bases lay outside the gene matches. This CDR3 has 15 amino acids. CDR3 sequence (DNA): TGTGCCAGCACTCCTGGGAGCGGGAGTTTTAATGAGCAGTTCTTC. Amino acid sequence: CASTPGSGSFNEQFF.

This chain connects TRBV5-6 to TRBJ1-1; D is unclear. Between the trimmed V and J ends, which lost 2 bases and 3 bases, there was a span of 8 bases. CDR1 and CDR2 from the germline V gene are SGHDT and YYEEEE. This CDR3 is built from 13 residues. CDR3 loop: CASSLAWDTEAFF. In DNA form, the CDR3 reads TGTGCCAGCAGCTTAGCGTGGGACACTGAAGCTTTCTTT.

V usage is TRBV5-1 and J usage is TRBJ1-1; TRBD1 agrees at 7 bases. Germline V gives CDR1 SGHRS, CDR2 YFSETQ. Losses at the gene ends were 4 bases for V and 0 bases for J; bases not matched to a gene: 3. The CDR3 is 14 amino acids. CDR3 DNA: TGCGCCAGCAGCAAGGACAGGATGAACACTGAAGCTTTCTTT. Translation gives CASSKDRMNTEAFF. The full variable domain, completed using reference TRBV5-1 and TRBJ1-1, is KAGVTQTPRYLIKTRGQQVTLSCSPISGHRSVSWYQQTPGQGLQFLFEYFSETQRNKGNFPGRFSGRQFSNSRSEMNVSTLELGDSALYLCASSKDRMNTEAFFGQGTRLTVV.

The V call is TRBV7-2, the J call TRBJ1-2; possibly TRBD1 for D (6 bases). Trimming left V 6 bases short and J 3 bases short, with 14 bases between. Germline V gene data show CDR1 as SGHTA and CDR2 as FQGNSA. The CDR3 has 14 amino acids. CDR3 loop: CASRHDRPDYGYTF. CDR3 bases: TGTGCCAGCAGACATGACAGGCCCGACTATGGCTACACCTTC.

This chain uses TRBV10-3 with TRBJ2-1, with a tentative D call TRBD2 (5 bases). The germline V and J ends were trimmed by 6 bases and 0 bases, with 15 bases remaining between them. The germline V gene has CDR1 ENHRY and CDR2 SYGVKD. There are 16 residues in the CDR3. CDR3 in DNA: TGTGCCATCAGGTCTGTCGGGGAGAGCTCCTACAATGAGCAGTTCTTC. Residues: CAIRSVGESSYNEQFF.

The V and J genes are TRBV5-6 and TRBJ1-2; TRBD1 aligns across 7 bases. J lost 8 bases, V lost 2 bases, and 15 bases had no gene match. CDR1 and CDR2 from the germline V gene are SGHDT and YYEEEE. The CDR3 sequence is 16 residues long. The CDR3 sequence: CASSFFDRRGPEGYTF. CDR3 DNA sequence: TGTGCCAGCAGCTTTTTTGATCGAAGGGGGCCCGAAGGCTACACCTTC.

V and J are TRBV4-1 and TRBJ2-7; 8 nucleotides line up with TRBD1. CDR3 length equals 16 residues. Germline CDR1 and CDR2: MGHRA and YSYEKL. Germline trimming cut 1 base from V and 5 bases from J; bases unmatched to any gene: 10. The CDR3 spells CASSQVNGQGWNEQYF. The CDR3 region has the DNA TGCGCCAGCAGCCAAGTCAACGGACAGGGATGGAACGAGCAGTACTTC.

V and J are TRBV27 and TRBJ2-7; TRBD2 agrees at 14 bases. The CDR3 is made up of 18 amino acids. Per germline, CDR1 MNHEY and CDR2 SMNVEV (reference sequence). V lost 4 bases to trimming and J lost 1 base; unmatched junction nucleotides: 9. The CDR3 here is CASSSTGTSGSGSYEQYF. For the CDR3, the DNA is TGTGCCAGCAGTTCAACCGGGACTAGCGGGAGTGGATCCTACGAGCAGTACTTC.

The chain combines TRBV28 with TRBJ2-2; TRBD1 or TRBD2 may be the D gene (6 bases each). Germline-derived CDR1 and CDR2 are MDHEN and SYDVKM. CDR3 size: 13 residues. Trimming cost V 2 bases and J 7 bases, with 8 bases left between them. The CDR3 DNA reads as TGTGCCAGCAGTTTAGGAGGGGGCGGGGAGCTGTTTTTT. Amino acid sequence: CASSLGGGGELFF.

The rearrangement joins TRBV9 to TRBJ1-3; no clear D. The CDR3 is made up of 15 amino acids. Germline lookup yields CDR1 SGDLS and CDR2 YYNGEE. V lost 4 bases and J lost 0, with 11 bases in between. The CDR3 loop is CASSPTASSGNTIYF. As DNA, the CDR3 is TGTGCCAGCAGCCCCACGGCCAGCTCTGGAAACACCATATATTTT.

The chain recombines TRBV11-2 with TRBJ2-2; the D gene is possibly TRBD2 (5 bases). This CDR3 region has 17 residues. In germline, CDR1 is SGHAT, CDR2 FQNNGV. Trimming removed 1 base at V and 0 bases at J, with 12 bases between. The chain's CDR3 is CASSLGRWGANTGELFF. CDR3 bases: TGTGCCAGCAGCTTAGGCAGGTGGGGAGCGAACACCGGGGAGCTGTTTTTT.

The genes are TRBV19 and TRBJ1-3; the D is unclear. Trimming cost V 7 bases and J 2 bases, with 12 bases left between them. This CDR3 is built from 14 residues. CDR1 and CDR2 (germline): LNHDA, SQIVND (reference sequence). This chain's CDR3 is CASKDMPAGNTIYF. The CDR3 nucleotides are TGTGCCAGTAAAGACATGCCGGCTGGAAACACCATATATTTT.

The CDR3 nucleotides read TGTGCCAGCAGCTTAAGTAGCGGGACCGGGGAGCTGTTTTTT. Protein: CASSLSSGTGELFF. The rearrangement links TRBV7-9 to TRBJ2-2, with 7 bases fitting TRBD2. J lost 5 bases, V lost 2 bases, and 2 bases had no gene match. Looked up from germline, CDR1 is SEHNR and CDR2 is FQNEAQ (reference sequence). The CDR3 contains 14 residues.

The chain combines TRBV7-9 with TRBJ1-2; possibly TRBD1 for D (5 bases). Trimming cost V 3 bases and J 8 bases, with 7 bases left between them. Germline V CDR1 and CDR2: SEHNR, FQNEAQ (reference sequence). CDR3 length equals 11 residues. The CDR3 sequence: CASSLGDGYTF. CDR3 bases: TGTGCCAGCAGCTTGGGGGACGGCTACACCTTC.

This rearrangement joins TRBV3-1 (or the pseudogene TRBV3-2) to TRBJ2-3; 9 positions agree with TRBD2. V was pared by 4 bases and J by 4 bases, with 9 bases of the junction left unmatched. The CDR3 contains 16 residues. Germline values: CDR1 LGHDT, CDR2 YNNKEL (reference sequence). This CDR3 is CASSRYSGSFSDTQYF. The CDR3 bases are TGTGCCAGCAGCCGATATAGCGGGAGTTTTTCAGATACGCAGTATTTT.

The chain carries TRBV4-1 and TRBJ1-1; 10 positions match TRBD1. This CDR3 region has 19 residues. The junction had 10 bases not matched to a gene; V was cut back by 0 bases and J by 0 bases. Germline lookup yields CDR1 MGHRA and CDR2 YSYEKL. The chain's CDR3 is CASSQDPHRTGGMNTEAFF. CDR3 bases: TGCGCCAGCAGCCAAGATCCTCATAGGACAGGGGGTATGAACACTGAAGCTTTCTTT.

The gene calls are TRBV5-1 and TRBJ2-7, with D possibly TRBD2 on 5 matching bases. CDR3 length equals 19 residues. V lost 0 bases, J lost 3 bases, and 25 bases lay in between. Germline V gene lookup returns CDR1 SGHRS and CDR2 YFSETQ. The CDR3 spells CASSLVLQRPNTRGYEQYF. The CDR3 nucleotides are TGCGCCAGCAGCTTGGTTCTTCAGCGACCTAACACACGGGGCTACGAGCAGTACTTC.

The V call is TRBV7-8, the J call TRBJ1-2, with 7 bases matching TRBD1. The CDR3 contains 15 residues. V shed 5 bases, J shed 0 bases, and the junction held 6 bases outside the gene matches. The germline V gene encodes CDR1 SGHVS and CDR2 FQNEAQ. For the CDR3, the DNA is TGTGCCAGCAGCCCAACAGGGGCCCCTAACTATGGCTACACCTTC. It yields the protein CASSPTGAPNYGYTF.

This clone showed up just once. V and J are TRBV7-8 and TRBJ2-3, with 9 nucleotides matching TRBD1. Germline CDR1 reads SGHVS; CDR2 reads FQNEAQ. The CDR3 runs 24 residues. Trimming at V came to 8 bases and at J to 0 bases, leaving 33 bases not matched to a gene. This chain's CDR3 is CASRRKNVGGQGRFVNSSTDTQYF. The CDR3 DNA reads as TGTGCCAGCCGCCGAAAAAATGTGGGGGGACAGGGTCGTTTCGTTAATTCTAGCACAGATACGCAGTATTTT.

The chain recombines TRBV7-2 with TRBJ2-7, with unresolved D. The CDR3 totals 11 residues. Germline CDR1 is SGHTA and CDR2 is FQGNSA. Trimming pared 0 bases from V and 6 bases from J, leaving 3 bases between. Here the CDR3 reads CASSLAREQYF. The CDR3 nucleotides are TGTGCCAGCAGCTTAGCACGCGAGCAGTACTTC.

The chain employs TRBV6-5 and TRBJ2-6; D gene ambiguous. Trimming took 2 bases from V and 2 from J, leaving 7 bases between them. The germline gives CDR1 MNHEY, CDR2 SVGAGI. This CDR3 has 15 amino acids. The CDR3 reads CASSYGETGANVLTF. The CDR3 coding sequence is TGTGCCAGCAGTTACGGGGAAACTGGGGCCAACGTCCTGACTTTC.

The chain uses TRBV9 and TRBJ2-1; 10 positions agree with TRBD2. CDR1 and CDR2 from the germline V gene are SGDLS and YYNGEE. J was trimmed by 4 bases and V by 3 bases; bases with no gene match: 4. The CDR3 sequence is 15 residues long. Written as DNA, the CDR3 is TGTGCCAGCAGCGGTGGACTAGCGGTATACAATGAGCAGTTCTTC. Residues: CASSGGLAVYNEQFF.

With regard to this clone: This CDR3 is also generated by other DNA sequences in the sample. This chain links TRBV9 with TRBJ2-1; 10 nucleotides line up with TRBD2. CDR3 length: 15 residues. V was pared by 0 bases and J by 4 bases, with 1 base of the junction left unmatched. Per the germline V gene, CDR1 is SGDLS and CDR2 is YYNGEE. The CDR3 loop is CASSVGTSGYNEQFF. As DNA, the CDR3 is TGTGCCAGCAGCGTAGGGACTAGCGGATACAATGAGCAGTTCTTC.

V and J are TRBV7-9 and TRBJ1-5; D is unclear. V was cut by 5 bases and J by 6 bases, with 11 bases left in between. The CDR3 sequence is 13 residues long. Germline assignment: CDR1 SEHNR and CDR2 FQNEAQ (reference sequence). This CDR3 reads CASSAASSQPQHF. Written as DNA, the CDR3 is TGTGCCAGCAGCGCCGCGTCTAGTCAGCCCCAGCATTTT.

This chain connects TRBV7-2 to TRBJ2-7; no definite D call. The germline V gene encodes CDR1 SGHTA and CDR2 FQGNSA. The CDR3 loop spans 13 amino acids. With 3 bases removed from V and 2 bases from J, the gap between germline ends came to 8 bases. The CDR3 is CASSFDGPYEQYF. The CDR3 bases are TGTGCCAGCAGCTTCGACGGACCCTACGAGCAGTACTTC. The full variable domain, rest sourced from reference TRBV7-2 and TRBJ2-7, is GAGVSQSPSNKVTEKGKDVELRCDPISGHTALYWYRQSLGQGLEFLIYFQGNSAPDKSGLPSDRFSAERTGGSVSTLTIQRTQQEDSAVYLCASSFDGPYEQYFGPGTRLTVT.

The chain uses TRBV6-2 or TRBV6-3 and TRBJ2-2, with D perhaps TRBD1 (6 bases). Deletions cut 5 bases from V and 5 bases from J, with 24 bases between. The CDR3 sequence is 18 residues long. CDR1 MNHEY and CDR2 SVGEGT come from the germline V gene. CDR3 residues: CASSTQTGSQLITGELFF. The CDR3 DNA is TGTGCCAGCAGTACACAGACAGGATCTCAATTAATAACCGGGGAGCTGTTTTTT.